The rows below give T cell receptor beta chains drawn from one sample of a study of cytomegalovirus exposure and HLA in healthy donors. The table came from immunoSEQ multiplex PCR; TCRdb's copy has only in-frame clones and leaves some out. The record lists fewer than 200,000 clones, of which the ten most abundant hold about 1.2%. Input material: PBMCs. These TCRs come from a woman aged 55-69 years in good health and CMV-seronegative. The CDR3 runs from the conserved cysteine through the conserved F or W. A D gene is named only where the DNA matches it firmly.

>TRBD1|TRBV4-1|TRBJ1-1|16
TGCGCCAGCAGCCGGATGGACAGGGCAGTAAGAACTGAAGCTTTCTTT
CASSRMDRAVRTEAFF
>TRBD1|TRBV7-3|TRBJ1-2|13
TGTGCCAGCAGCTCGGGACAGGGGGCGTCATACACCTTC
CASSSGQGASYTF
>TRBD2|TRBV6-4|TRBJ2-1|16
TGTGCCAGCAGCGAACGTAGCGGGGGGATCTACAATGAGCAGTTCTTC
CASSERSGGIYNEQFF
>NA|TRBV7-8|TRBJ1-3|12
TGTGCCAGCAGCTCTAACGGTTTCACCATATATTTT
CASSSNGFTIYF
>NA|TRBV4-2|TRBJ1-2|15
TGTGCCAGCAGCCAAGCCCTCGGTCTCAACAGGGGCTACACCTTC
CASSQALGLNRGYTF
>TRBD1|TRBV9|TRBJ2-2|15
TGTGCCAGCAGCGGGGACAGGGGATGGGCCGGGGAGCTGTTTTTT
CASSGDRGWAGELFF
>NA|TRBV7-3|TRBJ1-2|15
TGTGCCAGCAGCTTAAAGGCAGGGCCTAACTATGGCTACACCTTC
CASSLKAGPNYGYTF
>TRBD2|TRBV7-2|TRBJ2-1|13
TGTGCCAGCAGCCCGGGACTAGGGGGAGAGCAGTTCTTC
CASSPGLGGEQFF
>TRBD2|TRBV7-8|TRBJ2-7|15
TGTGCCAGCAGCTTGAGACTAGCGGGAGTGGTCGAGCAGTACTTC
CASSLRLAGVVEQYF
>NA|TRBV7-8|TRBJ1-1|11
TGTGCCAGCAGGAGGGGGGGTGAAGCTTTCTTT
CASRRGGEAFF
>NA|TRBV6-5|TRBJ1-5|13
TGTGCCAGCAGTTACTACCCCGGGGGACCCCAGCATTTT
CASSYYPGGPQHF
>TRBD2|TRBV6-5|TRBJ2-3|16
TGTGCCAGCAGTTACGGTCTAGCGGGGTACACAGATACGCAGTATTTT
CASSYGLAGYTDTQYF
>NA|TRBV6-4|TRBJ2-3|13
TGTGCCAGCCGAGGTAGCGGCACAGATACGCAGTATTTT
CASRGSGTDTQYF
>NA|TRBV7-6|TRBJ2-3|15
TGTGCCAGCAGCTTAGGTCGCGTTAGCACAGATACGCAGTATTTT
CASSLGRVSTDTQYF
>NA|TRBV27|TRBJ1-1|14
TGTGCCAGCAGTTTATCGGTGAGGAACACTGAAGCTTTCTTT
CASSLSVRNTEAFF
>NA|TRBV5-6|TRBJ2-6|18
TGTGCCAGCAGCCTCCAAGGGAGGCGAGGCTCTGGGGCCAACGTCCTGACTTTC
CASSLQGRRGSGANVLTF
>NA|TRBV6-6|TRBJ1-2|13
TGTGCCAGCAGACAGGCGGGGGGCCATGGCTACACCTTC
CASRQAGGHGYTF